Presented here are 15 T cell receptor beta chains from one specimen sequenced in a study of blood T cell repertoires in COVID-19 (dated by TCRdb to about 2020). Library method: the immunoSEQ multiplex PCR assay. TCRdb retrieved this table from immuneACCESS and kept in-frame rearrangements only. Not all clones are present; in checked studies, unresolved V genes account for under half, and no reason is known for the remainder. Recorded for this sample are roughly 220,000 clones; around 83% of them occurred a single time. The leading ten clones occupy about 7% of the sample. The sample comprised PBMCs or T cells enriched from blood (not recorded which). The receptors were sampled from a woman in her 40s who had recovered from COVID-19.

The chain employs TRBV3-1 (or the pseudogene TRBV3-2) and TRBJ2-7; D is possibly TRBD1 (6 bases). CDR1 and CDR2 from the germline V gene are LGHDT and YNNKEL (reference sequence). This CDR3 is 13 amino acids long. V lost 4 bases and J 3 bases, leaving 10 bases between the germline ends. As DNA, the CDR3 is TGTGCCAGCAGCCGCCAGGGGAACTACGAGCAGTACTTC. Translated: CASSRQGNYEQYF.

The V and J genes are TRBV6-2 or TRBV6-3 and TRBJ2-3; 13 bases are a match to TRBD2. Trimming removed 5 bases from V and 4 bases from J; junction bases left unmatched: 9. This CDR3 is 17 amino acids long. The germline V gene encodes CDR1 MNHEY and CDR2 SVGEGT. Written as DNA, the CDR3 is TGTGCCAGCAGTCCCCGACTAGCGGGAGGAGTGTCAGATACGCAGTATTTT. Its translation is CASSPRLAGGVSDTQYF.

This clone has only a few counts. CDR3 sequence reads: CAITRDRATEAFF. DNA of the CDR3: TGTGCCATCACCCGGGACAGGGCTACTGAAGCTTTCTTT. The chain links TRBV10-3 to TRBJ1-1, with 9 bases aligning to TRBD1. In germline, CDR1 is ENHRY, CDR2 SYGVKD. V was clipped by 7 bases and J by 5 bases; unmatched bases: 5. The CDR3 loop spans 13 amino acids.

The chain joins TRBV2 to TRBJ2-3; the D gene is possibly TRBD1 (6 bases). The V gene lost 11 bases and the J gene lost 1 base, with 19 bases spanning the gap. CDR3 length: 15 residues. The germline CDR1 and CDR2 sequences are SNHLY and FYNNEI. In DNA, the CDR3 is TGTGCCCGAACTTCACAGGGAGATCGCACAGATACGCAGTATTTT. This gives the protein CARTSQGDRTDTQYF.

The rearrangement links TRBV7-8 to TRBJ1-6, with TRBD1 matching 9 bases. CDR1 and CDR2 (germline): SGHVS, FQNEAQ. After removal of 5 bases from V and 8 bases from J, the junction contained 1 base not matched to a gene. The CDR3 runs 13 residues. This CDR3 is CASSRTGDSPLHF. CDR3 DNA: TGTGCCAGCAGCCGGACAGGGGATTCACCCCTCCACTTT. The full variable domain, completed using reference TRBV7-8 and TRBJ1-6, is GAGVSQSPRYKVAKRGQDVALRCDPISGHVSLFWYQQALGQGPEFLTYFQNEAQLDKSGLPSDRFFAERPEGSVSTLKIQRTQQEDSAVYLCASSRTGDSPLHFGNGTRLTVT.

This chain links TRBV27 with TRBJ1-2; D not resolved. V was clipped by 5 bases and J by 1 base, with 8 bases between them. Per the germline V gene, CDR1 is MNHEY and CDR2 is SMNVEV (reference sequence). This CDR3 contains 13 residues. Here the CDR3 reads CASSHGGNYGYTF. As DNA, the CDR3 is TGTGCCAGCAGTCACGGAGGTAACTATGGCTACACCTTC.

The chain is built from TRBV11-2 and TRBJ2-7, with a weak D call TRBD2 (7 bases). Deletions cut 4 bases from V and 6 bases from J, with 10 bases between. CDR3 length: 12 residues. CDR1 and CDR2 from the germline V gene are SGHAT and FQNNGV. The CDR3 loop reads CASSSGGLEQYV. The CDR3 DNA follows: TGTGCCAGCAGCTCCGGGGGGCTCGAGCAGTACGTC.

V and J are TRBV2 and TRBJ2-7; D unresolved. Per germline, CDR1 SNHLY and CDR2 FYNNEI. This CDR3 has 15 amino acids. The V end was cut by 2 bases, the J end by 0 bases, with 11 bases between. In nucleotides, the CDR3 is TGTGCCAGCAGTGAATTGGGCGTGAACTCCTACGAGCAGTACTTC. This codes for CASSELGVNSYEQYF. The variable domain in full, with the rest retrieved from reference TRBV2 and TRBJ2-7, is EPEVTQTPSHQVTQMGQEVILRCVPISNHLYFYWYRQILGQKVEFLVSFYNNEISEKSEIFDDQFSVERPDGSNFTLKIRSTKLEDSAMYFCASSELGVNSYEQYFGPGTRLTVT.

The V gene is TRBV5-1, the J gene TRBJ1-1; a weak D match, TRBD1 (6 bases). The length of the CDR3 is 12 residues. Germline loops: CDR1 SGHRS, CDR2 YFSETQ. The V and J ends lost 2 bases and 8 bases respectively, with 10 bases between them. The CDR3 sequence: CASSLQGDEAFF. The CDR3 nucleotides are TGCGCCAGCAGCTTACAGGGCGACGAAGCTTTCTTT.

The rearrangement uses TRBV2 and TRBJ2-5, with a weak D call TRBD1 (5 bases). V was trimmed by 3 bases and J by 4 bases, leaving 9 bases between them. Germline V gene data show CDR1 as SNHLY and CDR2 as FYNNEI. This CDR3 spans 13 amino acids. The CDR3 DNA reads TGTGCCAGCAGTGAGGAAAGGGGAGAGACCCAGTACTTC. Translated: CASSEERGETQYF.

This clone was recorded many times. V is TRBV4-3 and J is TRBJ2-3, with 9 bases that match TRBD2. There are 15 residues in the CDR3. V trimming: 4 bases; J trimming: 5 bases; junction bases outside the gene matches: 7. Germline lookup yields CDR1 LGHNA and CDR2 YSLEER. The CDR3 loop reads CASSRAGGGGDTQYF. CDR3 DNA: TGCGCCAGCAGCCGAGCGGGAGGCGGGGGAGATACGCAGTATTTT.

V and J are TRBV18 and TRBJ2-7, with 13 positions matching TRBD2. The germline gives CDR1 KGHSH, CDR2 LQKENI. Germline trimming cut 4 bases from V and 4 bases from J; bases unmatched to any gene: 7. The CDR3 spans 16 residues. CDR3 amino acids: CASSRDTSGRGYEQYF. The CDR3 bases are TGTGCCAGCTCACGTGACACTAGCGGGAGGGGATACGAGCAGTACTTC.

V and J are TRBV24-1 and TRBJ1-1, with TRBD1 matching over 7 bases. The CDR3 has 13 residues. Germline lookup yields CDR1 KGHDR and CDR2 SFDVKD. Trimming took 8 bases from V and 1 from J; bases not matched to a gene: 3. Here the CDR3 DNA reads TGTGCCACCAAGGGACAGAAGAACACTGAAGCTTTCTTT. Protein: CATKGQKNTEAFF.

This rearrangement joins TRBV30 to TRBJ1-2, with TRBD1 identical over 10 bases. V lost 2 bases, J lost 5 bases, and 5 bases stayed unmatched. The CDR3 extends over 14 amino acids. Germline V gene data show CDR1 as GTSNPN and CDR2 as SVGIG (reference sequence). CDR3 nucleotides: TGTGCCTGGAGTAGGGACAGGGGCCTTTATGGCTACACCTTC. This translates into CAWSRDRGLYGYTF.

CDR3: CASSVRDRGGLGYTF. In DNA form, the CDR3 reads TGTGCCAGCAGCGTAAGGGACAGGGGGGGACTGGGCTACACCTTC. The chain uses TRBV9 and TRBJ1-2, with 11 bases lining up with TRBD1. The length of the CDR3 is 15 residues. Losses at the gene ends were 1 base for V and 8 bases for J; bases not matched to a gene: 7. Germline lookup yields CDR1 SGDLS and CDR2 YYNGEE.